Listed below are T cell receptor beta chains from one sample, sequenced in a study of T cell changes during pregnancy in multiple sclerosis. TCRdb's table, derived via immunoSEQ multiplex PCR, lists solely in-frame clones and lacks some. The sample gives about 40,000 clones, 91% of which show up once; 0.5% is in the top ten. The source material was CD4+ T cells from peripheral blood mononuclear cells, sampled in the second trimester of pregnancy. The receptors were sampled from a female donor in good health, enrolled as a control in a pregnancy study. Each CDR3 is given with its conserved first and last residue. Each record gives: CDR3 protein, CDR3 DNA, clone size, D gene, V gene, J gene. The D gene is left open where the match is weak. The size of a clone is reported for some rows only, either as once, few or many, or as a class for expanded clones.

CASSLGAAGGGEQYF	TGTGCCAGCAGCTTAGGGGCAGCGGGAGGTGGGGAGCAGTACTTC	.	TRBD2	TRBV7-2	TRBJ2-7
CASSPTSGASGELFF	TGCGCCAGCAGCCCAACTAGCGGGGCATCCGGGGAGCTGTTTTTT	.	TRBD2	TRBV5-1	TRBJ2-2
CASSVLAGPTGNTIYF	TGTGCCAGCAGCGTACTTGCAGGGCCCACCGGAAACACCATATATTTT	.	.	TRBV9	TRBJ1-3
CASTLDGSSGNTIYF	TGTGCCAGTACTCTGGACGGGAGCTCTGGAAACACCATATATTTT	.	.	TRBV19	TRBJ1-3
CASSLASYEQYF	TGTGCCAGTTCACTTGCCTCCTACGAGCAGTACTTC	.	.	TRBV2	TRBJ2-7
CSVAMVSGVTDTQYF	TGCAGCGTTGCTATGGTTAGCGGGGTAACAGATACGCAGTATTTT	.	TRBD2	TRBV29-1	TRBJ2-3
CASSYRTPRGYGYTF	TGTGCCAGCAGCTACCGGACACCACGCGGCTATGGCTACACCTTC	.	.	TRBV5-8	TRBJ1-2
CASSSWRNLNTGELFF	TGTGCCAGCAGCTCGTGGAGAAACCTTAACACCGGGGAGCTGTTTTTT	.	.	TRBV7-9	TRBJ2-2
CAWSGASGANVLTF	TGTGCCTGGAGTGGGGCCTCTGGGGCCAACGTCCTGACTTTC	.	.	TRBV30	TRBJ2-6
CASSIGTSTNEQFF	TGCGCCAGCAGCATCGGGACTAGTACTAATGAGCAGTTCTTC	few	TRBD2	TRBV5-1	TRBJ2-1
CAWSGPSVGTDTQYF	TGTGCCTGGAGTGGTCCCTCGGTGGGCACAGATACGCAGTATTTT	.	.	TRBV30	TRBJ2-3
CASSFVGVEGNSPLHF	TGTGCCAGCAGTTTCGTCGGGGTAGAGGGAAATTCACCCCTCCACTTT	.	.	TRBV27	TRBJ1-6
CASSEPGADTQYF	TGCGCCAGCAGTGAACCCGGAGCAGATACGCAGTATTTT	.	.	TRBV10-1	TRBJ2-3
CASSWGQQVANYGYTF	TGCGCCAGCAGCTGGGGACAGCAGGTGGCTAACTATGGCTACACCTTC	.	TRBD1	TRBV5-1	TRBJ1-2
CAWKYNSYEQYF	TGTGCCTGGAAGTACAACTCCTACGAGCAGTACTTC	.	.	TRBV30	TRBJ2-7
CAASGGQETQYF	TGTGCCGCCTCAGGGGGACAAGAGACCCAGTACTTC	.	TRBD1	TRBV10-3	TRBJ2-5
CASSEGRLAGVLQETQYF	TGTGCCAGCAGTGAAGGGAGACTAGCGGGGGTGCTCCAAGAGACCCAGTACTTC	.	TRBD2	TRBV6-1	TRBJ2-5
CAWSVMGAGGRDTQYF	TGTGCCTGGAGTGTAATGGGAGCGGGGGGTAGAGATACGCAGTATTTT	.	TRBD2	TRBV30	TRBJ2-3
CASSQGRARTSGNTIYF	TGCGCCAGCAGCCAAGGTCGCGCAAGAACCTCTGGAAACACCATATATTTT	.	.	TRBV4-1	TRBJ1-3
CASSLEAGRQETQYF	TGTGCCAGCAGCTTGGAAGCCGGGAGGCAAGAGACCCAGTACTTC	.	TRBD2	TRBV5-8	TRBJ2-5
CATTLAGASYEQYF	TGTGCCACCACGCTAGCGGGGGCATCCTACGAGCAGTACTTC	.	TRBD2	TRBV28	TRBJ2-7
CASSVASGGIPSYNEQFF	TGTGCCAGCAGCGTAGCCAGCGGGGGTATTCCGTCTTACAATGAGCAGTTCTTC	.	TRBD2	TRBV9	TRBJ2-1
CASSVLGQWKGNTIYF	TGTGCCAGCAGCGTACTCGGACAGTGGAAGGGAAACACCATATATTTT	.	.	TRBV9	TRBJ1-3
CASIGGAENSNQPQHF	TGTGCCAGTATAGGGGGGGCCGAGAATAGCAATCAGCCCCAGCATTTT	once	.	TRBV19	TRBJ1-5
CAIYSGGTRTDTQYF	TGTGCCATATACAGCGGGGGGACGCGCACAGATACGCAGTATTTT	.	TRBD2	TRBV10-3	TRBJ2-3
CASSLVTNSPLHF	TGTGCCAGCAGCTTAGTAACAAATTCACCCCTCCACTTT	.	.	TRBV11-2	TRBJ1-6
CASSDSVLDKDSNQPQHF	TGTGCCAGCAGTGACTCAGTGTTGGACAAAGATAGCAATCAGCCCCAGCATTTT	few	.	TRBV6-4	TRBJ1-5
CASSRDRGYYGYTF	TGTGCCAGCAGTAGGGACAGGGGTTACTATGGCTACACCTTC	.	TRBD1	TRBV27	TRBJ1-2
CASSVGASPFETQYF	TGTGCCAGCAGCGTAGGGGCTAGCCCATTCGAGACCCAGTACTTC	.	.	TRBV9	TRBJ2-5
CASSERGRNYGYTF	TGTGCCAGCAGTGAAAGGGGTAGGAACTATGGCTACACCTTC	once	.	TRBV25-1	TRBJ1-2
CSARARNEQFF	TGCAGTGCTAGGGCCAGGAATGAGCAGTTCTTC	.	.	TRBV20-1	TRBJ2-1
CASSAGGGVTEAFF	TGTGCCAGCAGTGCGGGGGGAGGGGTCACTGAAGCTTTCTTT	.	.	TRBV6-5	TRBJ1-1
CASSQQREKLFF	TGTGCCAGCAGTCAACAGAGAGAAAAACTGTTTTTT	.	.	TRBV28	TRBJ1-4
CSVAGQLYGYTF	TGCAGCGTCGCCGGACAGCTCTATGGCTACACCTTC	once	.	TRBV29-1	TRBJ1-2
CASSLGGNLPYEQYF	TGTGCCAGCAGCTTGGGCGGGAACCTACCCTACGAGCAGTACTTC	once	.	TRBV5-4	TRBJ2-7
CASSRDPTYEQYF	TGTGCCAGCAGCCGAGATCCTACCTACGAGCAGTACTTC	once	.	TRBV9	TRBJ2-7
CASRPVFGNTIYF	TGTGCCAGCAGACCAGTATTCGGAAACACCATATATTTT	.	.	TRBV6-1	TRBJ1-3
CASQFLGGFGETQYF	TGTGCCAGCCAGTTTCTGGGGGGATTCGGGGAGACCCAGTACTTC	.	.	TRBV27	TRBJ2-5
CASTSHGGSGDTQYF	TGTGCCAGCACCTCACACGGTGGGAGTGGGGATACGCAGTATTTT	.	.	TRBV6-1	TRBJ2-3
CASSPRRAGDYEQYF	TGTGCCAGCAGTCCCCGCCGAGCGGGAGACTACGAGCAGTACTTC	.	TRBD2	TRBV28	TRBJ2-7
CAWSDAGGEQFF	TGTGCCTGGAGTGACGCAGGGGGGGAGCAGTTCTTC	.	.	TRBV30	TRBJ2-1
CASSPPATSVEQYF	TGTGCCAGCAGCCCGCCAGCGACTTCGGTAGAGCAGTACTTC	.	.	TRBV11-2	TRBJ2-7
CSVEVGAQETQYF	TGCAGCGTTGAAGTGGGAGCCCAAGAGACCCAGTACTTC	.	.	TRBV29-1	TRBJ2-5
CASSLRGTRGQPQHF	TGTGCCAGCAGCTTAAGAGGGACAAGGGGTCAGCCCCAGCATTTT	.	.	TRBV13	TRBJ1-5
CSVLRQEDGNEQFF	TGCAGCGTCCTACGACAGGAGGACGGCAATGAGCAGTTCTTC	.	.	TRBV29-1	TRBJ2-1
CASSSRGLGVTGELFF	TGTGCCAGCAGCTCGCGGGGACTAGGGGTCACCGGGGAGCTGTTTTTT	.	TRBD2	TRBV7-8	TRBJ2-2
CASSFQNTEAFF	TGTGCCAGCAGCTTTCAGAACACTGAAGCTTTCTTT	.	.	TRBV11-2	TRBJ1-1
CASNTGGGTGELFF	TGTGCCAGCAATACAGGGGGGGGCACCGGGGAGCTGTTTTTT	.	.	TRBV6-5	TRBJ2-2
CASSHLTDTQYF	TGTGCCAGCAGCCATCTCACAGATACGCAGTATTTT	.	.	TRBV14	TRBJ2-3